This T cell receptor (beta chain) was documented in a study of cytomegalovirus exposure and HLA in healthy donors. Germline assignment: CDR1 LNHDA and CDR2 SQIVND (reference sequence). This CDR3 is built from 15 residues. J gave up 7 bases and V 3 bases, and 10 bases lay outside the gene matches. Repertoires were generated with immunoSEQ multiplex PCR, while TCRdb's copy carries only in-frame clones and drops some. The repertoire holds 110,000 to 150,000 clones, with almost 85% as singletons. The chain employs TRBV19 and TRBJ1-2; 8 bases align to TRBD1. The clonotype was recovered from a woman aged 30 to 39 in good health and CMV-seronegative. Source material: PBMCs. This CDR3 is CASSIQPQGAFGYTF. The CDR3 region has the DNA TGTGCCAGTAGTATTCAGCCTCAGGGGGCTTTTGGCTACACCTTC.